Listed here are 13 T cell receptor beta chains from one sample, sequenced in a study of blood T cell repertoires in COVID-19. Sequenced by immunoSEQ multiplex PCR; TCRdb stores in-frame clones only, minus some. The sample has 150,000 to 200,000 clones, 60% to 85% seen once. Source material: peripheral blood. The source is a man in his fifties or sixties with acute or convalescent COVID-19.

This clone has a count of ten or more. The chain couples TRBV6-1 to TRBJ1-1; D might be TRBD1 (5 bases). With 2 bases removed from V and 0 bases from J, the gap between germline ends came to 16 bases. The germline CDR1 and CDR2 sequences are MNHNS and SASEGT. The CDR3 has 17 residues. The CDR3 DNA reads TGTGCCAGCAGTGAATGGGGCACGGGCGACATGAACACTGAAGCTTTCTTT. Its translation is CASSEWGTGDMNTEAFF.

The table lists this clone with a few counts. The chain employs TRBV4-1 and TRBJ1-3; D is uncertain. This CDR3 contains 15 residues. Germline V gene sequence: CDR1 MGHRA, CDR2 YSYEKL. With 0 bases removed from V and 3 bases from J, the gap between germline ends came to 9 bases. DNA for the CDR3: TGCGCCAGCAGCCAAGAGCGGGGATTTGGAAACACCATATATTTT. Its translation: CASSQERGFGNTIYF.

The chain combines TRBV6-5 with TRBJ2-7; 11 bases agree with TRBD1. The CDR3 consists of 14 residues. Germline V gene lookup returns CDR1 MNHEY and CDR2 SVGAGI. V trimming: 6 bases; J trimming: 2 bases; junction bases outside the gene matches: 3. DNA for the CDR3: TGTGCCAGCAGCAGGGACAGGGGGACCTACGAGCAGTACTTC. Translated: CASSRDRGTYEQYF.

This clone was observed once. In DNA, the CDR3 is TGTGCCAGCAGCCAACTAGGGACAGCGACTGCCAAAAACATTCAGTACTTC. It encodes CASSQLGTATAKNIQYF. The chain combines TRBV14 with TRBJ2-4, with 7 bases identical to TRBD1. Trimming cost V 2 bases and J 1 base; bases outside gene matches: 8. There are 17 residues in the CDR3. Per germline, CDR1 SGHDN and CDR2 FVKESK. Full variable domain (remainder filled in from reference TRBV14 and TRBJ2-4): EAGVTQFPSHSVIEKGQTVTLRCDPISGHDNLYWYRRVMGKEIKFLLHFVKESKQDESGMPNNRFLAERTGGTYSTLKVQPAELEDSGVYFCASSQLGTATAKNIQYFGAGTRLSVL.

The chain recombines TRBV24-1 with TRBJ1-2; D is ambiguous. The CDR3 spans 14 residues. The ends were cut back, 4 bases at V and 4 bases at J, with 12 bases in the middle. Looked up from germline, CDR1 is KGHDR and CDR2 is SFDVKD. CDR3 protein: CATSDSGGSYGYTF. CDR3 DNA sequence: TGTGCCACCAGTGACTCAGGCGGGTCCTATGGCTACACCTTC.

The V call is TRBV3-1 (or the pseudogene TRBV3-2), the J call TRBJ1-2; 7 positions agree with TRBD1. The germline V gene has CDR1 LGHDT and CDR2 YNNKEL (reference sequence). The CDR3 runs 15 residues. Losses at the gene ends were 5 bases for V and 1 base for J; bases not matched to a gene: 7. The CDR3 coding sequence is TGTGCCAGCAGCGAGCCGGGACAGATTAACTATGGCTACACCTTC. Its protein is CASSEPGQINYGYTF.

The chain joins TRBV5-6 to TRBJ2-1; 14 bases match TRBD2. CDR1 is SGHDT and CDR2 is YYEEEE in the germline V gene. The CDR3 consists of 15 residues. After removal of 4 bases from V and 8 bases from J, the junction contained 5 bases not matched to a gene. The chain's CDR3 is CASSQTSGGADEQFF. As DNA, the CDR3 is TGTGCCAGCAGCCAGACTAGCGGGGGGGCTGATGAGCAGTTCTTC.

The rearrangement links TRBV10-1 to TRBJ2-3; D is unclear. The ends were cut back, 3 bases at V and 0 bases at J, with 4 bases in the middle. The CDR3 runs 13 residues. Germline CDR1 WNHNN, CDR2 SYGVQD (reference sequence). CDR3 DNA: TGCGCCAGCAGTGAATCTAGCACAGATACGCAGTATTTT. Its protein product is CASSESSTDTQYF.

The chain uses TRBV3-1 (or the pseudogene TRBV3-2) and TRBJ2-4, with a weak D call TRBD2 (5 bases). Germline CDR1 reads LGHDT; CDR2 reads YNNKEL (reference sequence). The CDR3 has 15 residues. Trimming pared 1 base from V and 9 bases from J, leaving 16 bases between. Here the CDR3 DNA reads TGTGCCAGCAGCCAAGGCGAGTTCGGGGTGGGCATTCAGTACTTC. Translating it yields CASSQGEFGVGIQYF.

V usage is TRBV27 and J usage is TRBJ1-1, with D possibly being TRBD1 (5 bases). The CDR3 spans 16 residues. V dropped 0 bases and J dropped 4 bases, with 15 bases sitting between them. Germline V lookup: CDR1 MNHEY, CDR2 SMNVEV (reference sequence). The CDR3 sequence: CASSLSIGGVGTEAFF. Here the CDR3 DNA reads TGTGCCAGCAGTTTATCGATCGGGGGAGTTGGCACTGAAGCTTTCTTT.

As for this clone: The identical CDR3 is also encoded by other nucleotide sequences in the sample. V gene TRBV19 combines with J gene TRBJ2-7, with a possible D match to TRBD1 (5 bases). There are 13 residues in the CDR3. The germline CDR1 and CDR2 sequences are LNHDA and SQIVND (reference sequence). Trimming took 1 base from V and 3 from J, leaving 7 bases between them. The CDR3 loop reads CASSIGQSYEQYF. The CDR3 DNA follows: TGTGCCAGTAGTATAGGACAGAGCTACGAGCAGTACTTC.

The chain links TRBV4-1 to TRBJ1-2; no clear D gene. This CDR3 comprises 18 residues. Germline V lookup: CDR1 MGHRA, CDR2 YSYEKL. Deletions cut 0 bases from V and 6 bases from J, with 23 bases between. The CDR3 reads CASSQDTVTVSRSDGYTF. In nucleotides, the CDR3 is TGCGCCAGCAGCCAAGATACGGTCACGGTGTCTAGAAGCGATGGCTACACCTTC.

The genes are TRBV30 and TRBJ1-1; the match to TRBD1 covers 8 bases. CDR3 size: 14 residues. Germline assignment: CDR1 GTSNPN and CDR2 SVGIG (reference sequence). V was clipped by 2 bases and J by 1 base; unmatched bases: 3. CDR3 amino acids: CAWSRTGWNTEAFF. The CDR3 nucleotides are TGTGCCTGGAGTCGGACAGGGTGGAACACTGAAGCTTTCTTT.